These 6 T cell receptor beta chains were sequenced from one sample in a study of T cells in women clearing cervical HPV infection. Generated by immunoSEQ multiplex PCR, the TCRdb table keeps only in-frame clones and is missing some. This listing includes 11,000 to 15,000 clones. The source material was blood buffy coat. The receptor set was obtained from a woman aged 18 to 75 with a cervical HPV16 infection that either progressed to CIN3+ or cleared (not recorded which).

As regards this clone: The CDR3 extends 3 residues past the end of the read, so its final part is completed from the germline J gene. The rearrangement joins TRBV5-4 to TRBJ2-2, with TRBD2 matching 10 bases. V lost 4 bases to trimming and J lost 3 bases; unmatched junction nucleotides: 6. Looked up from germline, CDR1 is SGHNT and CDR2 is YYREEE (reference sequence). The CDR3 contains 16 residues. The CDR3 region is CASSAPGTSDTGELFF. The DNA read from the CDR3 is TGTGCCAGCAGCGCCCCCGGGACTAGCGACACCGGGGAG.

This clone is identified as medium-sized from frequency. The CDR3 goes on 3 residues after the read ends, and that part is filled in from the germline J gene. This chain links TRBV18 with TRBJ1-2, with D uncertain. Germline assignment: CDR1 KGHSH and CDR2 LQKENI. CDR3 length: 13 amino acids. Trimming stripped 3 bases from V and 1 base from J, with 6 bases between. The CDR3 protein is CASSPVLNYGYTF. The sequenced CDR3 bases are TGTGCCAGCTCACCGGTACTTAACTATGGC.

As for this clone: The CDR3 goes on 3 residues after the read ends, and that part is filled in from the germline J gene. The V and J genes are TRBV5-1 and TRBJ1-2; 7 positions match TRBD1. This CDR3 has 14 residues. The germline V gene has CDR1 SGHRS and CDR2 YFSETQ. The CDR3 DNA, read in part, is TGCGCCAGCAGCACCGGACAGGTCCCCTACGAC. This encodes CASSTGQVPYD. Given in full, the CDR3 is CASSTGQVPYDYTF.

On this clone: From the germline J gene comes the end of the CDR3, since the read stops 3 residues before it. The chain recombines TRBV12-3 or TRBV12-4 with TRBJ2-2; 7 nucleotides line up with TRBD1. Germline trimming cut 6 bases from V and 1 base from J; bases unmatched to any gene: 8. The length of the CDR3 is 16 residues. Incomplete CDR3 DNA: TGTGCCAGCAGGGGACCTGACAGGGTGAACACCGGGGAG. Its translation: CASRGPDRVNTGE. The full CDR3 sequence reads CASRGPDRVNTGELFF.

In the case of this clone: The sequenced fragment ends 3 residues before the CDR3 boundary, so the rest is inferred from the germline J gene. This rearrangement joins TRBV13 to TRBJ1-4; TRBD1 is a possible D gene (6 bases). The germline gives CDR1 PRHDT, CDR2 FYEKMQ (reference sequence). The CDR3 is 15 amino acids. V gave up 6 bases and J gave up 5 bases, with 16 bases separating them. This CDR3 is CASSFRQEPNEKLFF. The covered CDR3 bases are TGTGCCAGCAGTTTCAGACAGGAGCCGAATGAAAAA.

About this clone: The CDR3 is cut off 3 residues early in the read; its end comes from the germline J gene. The rearrangement links TRBV28 to TRBJ2-3, with D perhaps TRBD1 (6 bases). This CDR3 is built from 14 residues. Germline values: CDR1 MDHEN, CDR2 SYDVKM. V shed 6 bases and J shed 2 bases, with 12 bases lying between them. CDR3 loop: CASRQGYNTDTQYF. The CDR3 bases that were read are TGTGCCAGCAGACAGGGTTATAACACAGATACG. Full variable domain (remainder filled in from reference TRBV28 and TRBJ2-3): DVKVTQSSRYLVKRTGEKVFLECVQDMDHENMFWYRQDPGLGLRLIYFSYDVKMKEKGDIPEGYSVSREKKERFSLILESASTNQTSMYLCASRQGYNTDTQYFGPGTRLTVL.